The 26 T cell receptor beta chains in this list originate from one sample, sequenced in a study of cytomegalovirus exposure and HLA in healthy donors. 60 Vbeta and 13 Jbeta primers were used in PCR. Generated by immunoSEQ multiplex PCR, the TCRdb table keeps only in-frame clones and is missing some. The sample records hundreds of thousands of clones, around 65% being singletons. What was sequenced was PBMCs. These receptors were collected from a female donor in good health and CMV-seronegative.

This chain connects TRBV5-1 to TRBJ2-4; D might be TRBD1 (9 bases). Germline V gives CDR1 SGHRS, CDR2 YFSETQ. The CDR3 is 15 amino acids. V lost 4 bases and J lost 4, with 15 bases in between. CDR3 bases: TGCGCCAGCAGCCGGGGGGGGACAGGGAAAAACATTCAGTACTTC. The encoded protein is CASSRGGTGKNIQYF.

Of note for this clone: The DNA is left out, because the CDR3 cannot be placed on it with certainty; the CDR3 is given as TCRdb lists it. The V gene is TRBV14, the J gene TRBJ2-7; the D call TRBD2 from the table was never checked on the DNA. CDR1 is SGHDN, CDR2 FVKESK, per germline. The CDR3 has 24 amino acids, counting both end residues. The CDR3 loop is CASSPGLASIEQYFGPAASIEQYF.

The gene calls are TRBV28 and TRBJ2-2, with D perhaps TRBD2 (5 bases). Looked up from germline, CDR1 is MDHEN and CDR2 is SYDVKM. There are 13 residues in the CDR3. V was trimmed by 3 bases and J by 9 bases, leaving 11 bases between them. The CDR3 spells CASSLPGERELFF. The CDR3 DNA sequence: TGTGCCAGCAGTTTGCCCGGGGAGCGGGAGCTGTTTTTT.

The chain links TRBV6-1 to TRBJ2-7; a possible D gene is TRBD2 (6 bases). The CDR3 runs 14 residues. The germline V gene has CDR1 MNHNS and CDR2 SASEGT. V was pared by 10 bases and J by 0 bases, with 16 bases between. The chain's CDR3 is CATLMGGSSYEQYF. DNA of the CDR3: TGTGCCACCCTAATGGGGGGAAGCTCCTACGAGCAGTACTTC.

In this sample, this clone turned up a few times. The chain combines TRBV27 with TRBJ2-7, with 7 bases lining up with TRBD1. The CDR3 spans 16 residues. Trimming took 1 base from V and 2 from J; bases not matched to a gene: 8. Germline loops: CDR1 MNHEY, CDR2 SMNVEV (reference sequence). For the CDR3, the DNA is TGTGCCAGCAGTTTATTCCCGGGACAGACGACCTACGAGCAGTACTTC. Translated, it gives CASSLFPGQTTYEQYF.

CDR3 nucleotides: TGTGCCAGCAGTGTGGTCAGTAACTATGGCTACACCTTC. Its translation: CASSVVSNYGYTF. V usage is TRBV2 and J usage is TRBJ1-2; D is unresolved. Germline V gene lookup returns CDR1 SNHLY and CDR2 FYNNEI. This CDR3 region has 13 residues. Trimming pared 4 bases from V and 1 base from J, leaving 7 bases between.

The rearrangement links TRBV27 to TRBJ1-2; D unclear. The V gene lost 4 bases and the J gene lost 1 base, with 19 bases spanning the gap. Germline CDR1 MNHEY, CDR2 SMNVEV (reference sequence). The CDR3 totals 17 residues. CDR3 in amino acids: CASSSHSPPQNNYGYTF. The DNA for the CDR3 is TGTGCCAGCAGTTCGCACTCCCCACCCCAAAATAACTATGGCTACACCTTC.

The chain links TRBV5-1 to TRBJ2-2; the D gene is possibly TRBD2 (5 bases). Germline V gives CDR1 SGHRS, CDR2 YFSETQ. This CDR3 is 16 amino acids long. V shed 6 bases and J shed 0 bases, with 15 bases lying between them. CDR3 bases: TGCGCCAGCAACCGAGGGCCTAGTTCGAACACCGGGGAGCTGTTTTTT. Translation: CASNRGPSSNTGELFF.

This chain joins TRBV19 and TRBJ2-7; D is possibly TRBD2 (6 bases). V was shortened by 4 bases and J by 2 bases, with 12 bases between the two germline ends. The CDR3 sequence is 14 residues long. Looked up from germline, CDR1 is LNHDA and CDR2 is SQIVND (reference sequence). CDR3 in DNA: TGTGCCAGTAGTAGTGCGGGGCAGGCCTACGAGCAGTACTTC. It specifies CASSSAGQAYEQYF.

J is TRBJ1-1 and V is TRBV27, with TRBD1 as a possible D gene (6 bases). CDR1 is MNHEY and CDR2 is SMNVEV in the germline V gene (reference sequence). Trimming took off 6 bases at V and 0 bases at J, with 14 bases between the two ends. CDR3 length equals 15 residues. CDR3 DNA: TGTGCCAGCAGAGGGGGGGGGACCATGAACACTGAAGCTTTCTTT. This translates into CASRGGGTMNTEAFF.

The chain combines TRBV12-5 with TRBJ2-1, with 8 bases aligning to TRBD1. This CDR3 region has 15 residues. Trimming cost V 3 bases and J 4 bases; bases outside gene matches: 5. CDR1 LGHNT and CDR2 FRNRAP come from the germline V gene. The CDR3 loop reads CASGLPGGVYNEQFF. The CDR3 coding sequence is TGTGCTAGTGGTTTACCAGGGGGCGTTTACAATGAGCAGTTCTTC.

This clone was detected once. V is TRBV28 and J is TRBJ1-4; D may be TRBD1 (6 bases). Per germline, CDR1 MDHEN and CDR2 SYDVKM. The CDR3 runs 15 residues. Trimming shortened V by 6 bases and J by 7 bases, and 18 bases separated the two germline ends. The CDR3 sequence: CASSLRGGRSEKLFF. The CDR3 nucleotides are TGTGCCAGCAGCCTCAGGGGCGGGAGGTCTGAAAAACTGTTTTTT.

The rearrangement joins TRBV7-3 to TRBJ2-3; D unclear. V was shortened by 4 bases and J by 1 base, with 6 bases between the two germline ends. The CDR3 is 13 residues long. CDR1 and CDR2 from the germline V gene are SGHTA and FQGTGA. The CDR3 sequence: CASSSSGTDTQYF. The CDR3 DNA sequence: TGTGCCAGCAGCTCCTCTGGCACAGATACGCAGTATTTT.

The rearrangement joins TRBV6-5 to TRBJ2-1, with 11 bases that match TRBD1. This CDR3 is 14 amino acids long. Germline lookup yields CDR1 MNHEY and CDR2 SVGAGI. V was pared by 6 bases and J by 7 bases, with 5 bases of the junction left unmatched. The CDR3 bases are TGTGCCAGCAGCCTAGGACAGGGGGCGAATGAGCAGTTCTTC. Amino acids: CASSLGQGANEQFF.

Of note for this clone: The junction does not match germline at one end; this may be a read error. The chain joins TRBV29-1 to TRBJ2-5; TRBD2 might be the D (6 bases). The CDR3 covers 14 residues. Germline V CDR1 and CDR2: SQVTM, ANQGSEA. CDR3 protein: CSVEEGLYQGTQYF. The CDR3 DNA follows: TGCAGCGTTGAGGAGGGCCTGTACCAAGGGACCCAGTACTTC.

This clone was picked up a small number of times. The chain joins TRBV27 to TRBJ2-7; D might be TRBD2 (5 bases). Germline-derived CDR1 and CDR2 are MNHEY and SMNVEV (reference sequence). The V end was cut by 8 bases, the J end by 3 bases, with 17 bases between. The CDR3 totals 14 residues. CDR3 amino acids: CASRHGGGLYEQYF. Written as DNA, the CDR3 is TGTGCCAGCCGCCACGGAGGCGGACTCTACGAGCAGTACTTC.

This clone was counted a single time. This sequence joins TRBV30 and TRBJ2-3; unclear D gene. The CDR3 covers 12 residues. From germline, CDR1 is GTSNPN and CDR2 SVGIG (reference sequence). V lost 4 bases and J lost 4, with 9 bases in between. The CDR3 DNA reads as TGTGCCTGGACTTGGAGTGCAGATACGCAGTATTTT. As protein: CAWTWSADTQYF.

The chain combines TRBV5-1 with TRBJ2-7; tentatively, D is TRBD2 (5 bases). V gave up 0 bases and J gave up 2 bases, with 9 bases separating them. The CDR3 loop spans 14 amino acids. In germline, CDR1 is SGHRS, CDR2 YFSETQ. CDR3 sequence: CASSLAGNTYEQYF. DNA of the CDR3: TGCGCCAGCAGCTTGGCCGGGAATACCTACGAGCAGTACTTC.

Turning to this clone: The sample contains more than one DNA sequence encoding this CDR3. The genes are TRBV5-1 and TRBJ2-5; no reliable D call. Trimming pared 2 bases from V and 5 bases from J, leaving 4 bases between. Germline CDR1 SGHRS, CDR2 YFSETQ. The CDR3 length is 11 residues. The CDR3 DNA follows: TGCGCCAGCAGCTTCAGGGAGACCCAGTACTTC. This gives the protein CASSFRETQYF.

The CDR3 sequence is CATREYGYTF. CDR3 nucleotides: TGTGCCACTCGGGAGTATGGCTACACCTTC. V gene TRBV19 combines with J gene TRBJ1-2; D gene ambiguous. The germline gives CDR1 LNHDA, CDR2 SQIVND (reference sequence). Trimming took 10 bases from V and 5 from J, leaving 8 bases between them. The CDR3 spans 10 residues.

The gene calls are TRBV7-9 and TRBJ2-4; D is perhaps TRBD2 (6 bases). Germline V gene data show CDR1 as SEHNR and CDR2 as FQNEAQ (reference sequence). V lost 4 bases and J 8 bases, leaving 18 bases between the germline ends. The CDR3 covers 15 residues. The CDR3: CASSSGTAGGDIQYF. CDR3 DNA: TGTGCCAGCAGCTCCGGGACTGCCGGTGGAGACATTCAGTACTTC.

The chain recombines TRBV4-2 with TRBJ2-7; no firm D call. Germline loops: CDR1 LGHNA, CDR2 YNFKEQ. The CDR3 length is 13 residues. V lost 0 bases, J lost 6 bases, and 9 bases lay in between. The CDR3 region has the DNA TGTGCCAGCAGCCAAGAACCTATTGCCGAGCAGTACTTC. It yields the protein CASSQEPIAEQYF.

This chain connects TRBV27 to TRBJ2-7, with D perhaps TRBD1 (6 bases). V lost 2 bases and J lost 5, with 13 bases in between. Germline V CDR1 and CDR2: MNHEY, SMNVEV (reference sequence). The CDR3 totals 14 residues. The CDR3 loop reads CASSLQGKAHEQYF. In nucleotides, the CDR3 is TGTGCCAGCAGTTTACAGGGGAAAGCCCACGAGCAGTACTTC.

V usage is TRBV5-1 and J usage is TRBJ2-4; D not resolved. The V gene's germline CDR1 is SGHRS and CDR2 YFSETQ. The CDR3 consists of 17 residues. Trimming stripped 0 bases from V and 0 bases from J, with 13 bases between. The CDR3 loop is CASSLAPARAAKNIQYF. In nucleotides, the CDR3 is TGCGCCAGCAGCTTGGCCCCAGCGAGAGCAGCCAAAAACATTCAGTACTTC. The complete variable domain, with remaining parts taken from reference TRBV5-1 and TRBJ2-4, reads KAGVTQTPRYLIKTRGQQVTLSCSPISGHRSVSWYQQTPGQGLQFLFEYFSETQRNKGNFPGRFSGRQFSNSRSEMNVSTLELGDSALYLCASSLAPARAAKNIQYFGAGTRLSVL.

This clone has just a few counts. The gene calls are TRBV5-4 and TRBJ2-3; a weak D match, TRBD2 (6 bases). CDR3 length equals 13 residues. The V and J ends lost 1 base and 5 bases respectively, with 8 bases between them. Germline V lookup: CDR1 SGHNT, CDR2 YYREEE (reference sequence). The CDR3 DNA reads TGTGCCAGCAGCTTGTCGGGACTAGATACGCAGTATTTT. It specifies CASSLSGLDTQYF.

The J gene is TRBJ2-3, the V gene TRBV5-1; 8 nucleotides match TRBD2. The CDR3 sequence is 16 residues long. The junction had 7 bases not matched to a gene; V was cut back by 1 base and J by 3 bases. The germline CDR1 and CDR2 sequences are SGHRS and YFSETQ. The CDR3 loop reads CASSLSLAGRTDTQYF. In DNA, the CDR3 is TGCGCCAGCAGCTTGAGTCTAGCGGGTCGGACAGATACGCAGTATTTT.